The 17 T cell receptor beta chains below come from one sample, sequenced in a study of shared clonotypes between healthy human individuals. Some clones are missing from TCRdb's copy, which holds only in-frame ones; the method was immunoSEQ multiplex PCR. The sample shows a few million clones, just over 90% of them seen only once. Sequenced material: naive CD4+ T cells sorted from blood. Subset specified: CD45RA+ positively selected. All receptors derive from a young man in good health.

The sample holds one count of this clone. The chain employs TRBV6-6 and TRBJ2-7, with 9 nucleotides matching TRBD2. This CDR3 spans 14 amino acids. Germline values: CDR1 MNHNY, CDR2 SVGAGI (reference sequence). V shed 9 bases and J 0 bases; nucleotides not matched to a gene: 6. CDR3 amino acids: CASMAGGISYEQYF. In DNA form, the CDR3 reads TGTGCCAGTATGGCGGGAGGGATCTCCTACGAGCAGTACTTC.

The V call is TRBV5-1, the J call TRBJ2-2; D not certain. Per germline, CDR1 SGHRS and CDR2 YFSETQ. The CDR3 length is 13 residues. V was shortened by 0 bases and J by 7 bases, with 7 bases between the two germline ends. CDR3 residues: CASSLAALGELFF. CDR3 nucleotides: TGCGCCAGCAGCTTGGCAGCTCTCGGGGAGCTGTTTTTT.

V usage is TRBV19 and J usage is TRBJ2-1; D gene unclear. Germline CDR1 is LNHDA and CDR2 is SQIVND (reference sequence). Trimming removed 9 bases from V and 5 bases from J, with 17 bases in between. The CDR3 is 14 residues long. CDR3 sequence reads: CASPREADNNEQFF. CDR3 coding DNA: TGTGCCAGCCCCAGAGAGGCGGATAACAATGAGCAGTTCTTC.

The rearrangement links TRBV4-2 to TRBJ2-7, with TRBD1 matching 7 bases. Looked up from germline, CDR1 is LGHNA and CDR2 is YNFKEQ. Germline trimming cut 4 bases from V and 4 bases from J; bases unmatched to any gene: 7. The CDR3 covers 14 residues. The CDR3 is CASSPRQGGYEQYF. The CDR3 DNA is TGTGCCAGCAGCCCGAGACAGGGTGGGTACGAGCAGTACTTC.

This clone occurred a few times. At the DNA level, this CDR3 is encoded by other sequences in the same sample as well. The chain links TRBV20-1 to TRBJ1-1; D is unresolved. There are 11 residues in the CDR3. V lost 1 base and J 2 bases, leaving 2 bases between the germline ends. Germline assignment: CDR1 DFQATT and CDR2 SNEGSKA (reference sequence). The CDR3 nucleotides are TGCAGTGCTAGAGGAAACACTGAAGCTTTCTTT. It specifies CSARGNTEAFF.

The genes are TRBV6-4 and TRBJ2-3; no reliable D call. CDR1 is MRHNA and CDR2 is SNTAGT in the germline V gene. V was clipped by 3 bases and J by 2 bases, with 12 bases between them. The CDR3 loop spans 15 amino acids. CDR3 loop: CASSESGASTDTQYF. In DNA form, the CDR3 reads TGTGCCAGCAGTGAATCGGGCGCGTCCACAGATACGCAGTATTTT.

V gene TRBV19 combines with J gene TRBJ1-1; D gene ambiguous. Germline V CDR1 and CDR2: LNHDA, SQIVND (reference sequence). CDR3 length: 14 amino acids. Trimming pared 4 bases from V and 2 bases from J, leaving 11 bases between. CDR3 nucleotide sequence: TGTGCCAGTAGTAATCTTCAAAGAAACACTGAAGCTTTCTTT. Translated: CASSNLQRNTEAFF.

The rearrangement links TRBV6-6 to TRBJ2-5; 11 nucleotides agree with TRBD2. The J call may be faulty, since TRBJ2-7 better matches the DNA end. This CDR3 is built from 15 residues. From germline, CDR1 is MNHNY and CDR2 SVGAGI (reference sequence). CDR3 sequence (DNA): TGTGCCAGCAGTTCGACTAGCGGGGACTTCTACGAGCAGTACTTC. Its protein product is CASSSTSGDFYEQYF.

This chain connects TRBV30 to TRBJ1-5; TRBD1 matches at 7 bases. The CDR3 is 13 residues long. CDR1 is GTSNPN, CDR2 SVGIG, per germline (reference sequence). V lost 2 bases, J lost 6 bases, and 4 bases stayed unmatched. The CDR3 is CAWSRSGGQPQHF. In nucleotides, the CDR3 is TGTGCCTGGAGTAGGTCAGGGGGTCAGCCCCAGCATTTT.

V and J are TRBV6-1 and TRBJ2-3; perhaps TRBD2 as D (6 bases). Germline CDR1 reads MNHNS; CDR2 reads SASEGT. The CDR3 length is 13 residues. V lost 6 bases, J lost 6 bases, and 13 bases lay in between. CDR3 sequence: CASRRQGGDTQYF. In DNA form, the CDR3 reads TGTGCCAGCAGGCGGCAGGGAGGCGATACGCAGTATTTT.

This clone appeared once. The same CDR3 also results from other DNA sequences found in this sample. J is TRBJ2-7 and V is TRBV18, with D tentatively TRBD1 (6 bases). Trimming took off 3 bases at V and 0 bases at J, with 9 bases between the two ends. The germline V gene has CDR1 KGHSH and CDR2 LQKENI. CDR3 length: 14 residues. CDR3 in amino acids: CASSPTTGSYEQYF. CDR3 DNA: TGTGCCAGCTCACCTACGACAGGCTCCTACGAGCAGTACTTC.

This chain joins TRBV29-1 and TRBJ1-1; D remains ambiguous. The ends were cut back, 7 bases at V and 3 bases at J, with 15 bases in the middle. CDR3 length: 13 amino acids. Germline V gene lookup returns CDR1 SQVTM and CDR2 ANQGSEA. CDR3 residues: CSASRGRDTEAFF. CDR3 DNA: TGCAGCGCTTCACGGGGAAGAGACACTGAAGCTTTCTTT. The full variable domain, rest sourced from reference TRBV29-1 and TRBJ1-1, is SAVISQKPSRDICQRGTSLTIQCQVDSQVTMMFWYRQQPGQSLTLIATANQGSEATYESGFVIDKFPISRPNLTFSTLTVSNMSPEDSSIYLCSASRGRDTEAFFGQGTRLTVV.

This clone was picked up one time. The rearrangement links TRBV6-1 to TRBJ1-3, with D possibly being TRBD1 (6 bases). There are 15 residues in the CDR3. Looked up from germline, CDR1 is MNHNS and CDR2 is SASEGT. Between the trimmed V and J ends, which lost 1 base and 4 bases, there was a span of 11 bases. In DNA form, the CDR3 reads TGTGCCAGCAGTGAAGGAACAGGGAGGGGAAACACCATATATTTT. As protein: CASSEGTGRGNTIYF.

V is TRBV5-1 and J is TRBJ2-3; 10 bases line up with TRBD2. V lost 6 bases, J lost 2 bases, and 6 bases stayed unmatched. The CDR3 sequence is 15 residues long. Germline V CDR1 and CDR2: SGHRS, YFSETQ. DNA for the CDR3: TGCGCCAGCAAAAAACTAGCGGGATCCACAGATACGCAGTATTTT. As protein: CASKKLAGSTDTQYF.

Worth noting for this clone: The same CDR3 also results from other DNA sequences found in this sample. This sequence joins TRBV6-5 and TRBJ1-1; 7 bases are shared with TRBD1. Germline V CDR1 and CDR2: MNHEY, SVGAGI. The CDR3 consists of 14 residues. With V trimmed by 5 bases and J by 1 base, 4 bases remained unmatched. CDR3 nucleotides: TGTGCCAGCAGTCGGGACAGCCGGAACACTGAAGCTTTCTTT. Amino acids: CASSRDSRNTEAFF.

This sequence joins TRBV30 and TRBJ1-6; D not certain. V lost 2 bases to trimming and J lost 7 bases, with 9 bases between them. This CDR3 comprises 13 residues. CDR1 GTSNPN and CDR2 SVGIG come from the germline V gene (reference sequence). CDR3 sequence reads: CAWSLDPNSPLHF. In DNA, the CDR3 is TGTGCCTGGAGTCTAGACCCGAATTCACCCCTCCACTTT.

The chain carries TRBV6-1 and TRBJ2-7, with TRBD1 identical over 8 bases. CDR1 and CDR2 from the germline V gene are MNHNS and SASEGT. The CDR3 runs 15 residues. V shed 2 bases, J shed 1 base, and the junction held 4 bases outside the gene matches. The CDR3 loop is CASSEPGGRSYEQYF. The CDR3 coding sequence is TGTGCCAGCAGTGAACCAGGGGGCCGGTCCTACGAGCAGTACTTC.